This passage covers 21 T cell receptor beta chains from one sample sequenced in a study of T cells in Graves' hyperthyroidism and ophthalmopathy. The investigators amplified TCR beta CDR3 regions from RNA transcripts. HTBI primers were the set used in a first-round RT-PCR of the TCR CDR3. TCRdb used MiXCR to reprocess the multiplex PCR reads, holding one entry per CDR3 protein. The sample lists 250,000 to 400,000 distinct CDR3 sequences; approximately 13% were seen once. Sequencing was performed on blood. The receptors come from a woman aged 40 to 55 with Graves' ophthalmopathy.

In this sample, this clonotype turned up many times. The chain employs TRBV5-5 and TRBJ1-5; D unclear. There are 14 residues in the CDR3. Germline CDR1 reads SGHKS; CDR2 reads YYEKEE (reference sequence). The V and J ends lost 4 bases and 2 bases respectively, with 10 bases between them. In DNA, the CDR3 is TGTGCCAGCAGCCCTTGGGTCGGCAATCAGCCCCAGCATTTT. Translating gives CASSPWVGNQPQHF.

There are many counts of this clonotype. V gene TRBV12-3 or TRBV12-4 combines with J gene TRBJ1-5; D remains ambiguous. The CDR3 extends over 14 amino acids. Trimming removed 3 bases from V and 2 bases from J, with 8 bases in between. This CDR3 is CASSLFGGNQPQHF. The CDR3 DNA reads TGTGCCAGCAGTTTGTTCGGGGGCAATCAGCCCCAGCATTTT.

In this sample, this clonotype turned up a few times. This sequence joins TRBV4-2 and TRBJ2-7; either TRBD1 or TRBD2 may fit D (5 bases each). The CDR3 loop spans 15 amino acids. Trimming removed 1 base from V and 2 bases from J, with 12 bases in between. Germline V gene sequence: CDR1 LGHNA, CDR2 YNFKEQ. CDR3 in amino acids: CASSQVWDPTYEQYF. In DNA form, the CDR3 reads TGTGCCAGCAGCCAAGTATGGGACCCCACCTACGAGCAGTACTTC.

This clonotype was seen many times. This chain joins TRBV7-2 and TRBJ1-2; weak D call: TRBD1 (5 bases). Germline V gene lookup returns CDR1 SGHTA and CDR2 FQGNSA. V lost 5 bases, J lost 0 bases, and 16 bases lay in between. This CDR3 contains 16 residues. The CDR3 sequence: CASSHPWDGPNYGYTF. DNA of the CDR3: TGTGCCAGCAGCCACCCCTGGGACGGACCTAACTATGGCTACACCTTC. The full variable domain, with the rest looked up from reference TRBV7-2 and TRBJ1-2, is GAGVSQSPSNKVTEKGKDVELRCDPISGHTALYWYRQSLGQGLEFLIYFQGNSAPDKSGLPSDRFSAERTGGSVSTLTIQRTQQEDSAVYLCASSHPWDGPNYGYTFGSGTRLTVV.

This clonotype was seen only a few times. The V gene is TRBV6-1, the J gene TRBJ2-5, with 8 bases lining up with TRBD1. Germline V gene data show CDR1 as MNHNS and CDR2 as SASEGT. The length of the CDR3 is 13 residues. The trim removed 7 bases at V and 6 bases at J, leaving 7 bases unmatched. CDR3 DNA sequence: TGTGCCAGCATTGGCCGGGACAGGAAGACCCAGTACTTC. Its translation: CASIGRDRKTQYF.

This clonotype has a count of ten or more. V is TRBV10-3 and J is TRBJ2-3; D tentatively reads TRBD1 or TRBD2 (5 bases each). CDR1 ENHRY and CDR2 SYGVKD come from the germline V gene. There are 15 residues in the CDR3. Trimming left V 5 bases short and J 6 bases short, with 18 bases between. The CDR3 region is CAISTGKVLGDTQYF. The CDR3 region has the DNA TGTGCCATCAGTACAGGAAAGGTACTAGGGGATACGCAGTATTTT.

In DNA, the CDR3 is TGTGCCAGCAGCCAAGAAGGGACAGGGCTCAGCGGAAACACCATATATTTT. This sequence encodes CASSQEGTGLSGNTIYF. V usage is TRBV4-2 and J usage is TRBJ1-3, with 9 bases identical to TRBD1. J gave up 4 bases and V 0 bases, and 7 bases lay outside the gene matches. The CDR3 length is 17 residues. CDR1 is LGHNA and CDR2 is YNFKEQ in the germline V gene.

Notes on this clonotype: Being one base from a much bigger clone, this may be a read error. The chain combines TRBV10-3 with TRBJ2-5; 7 positions agree with TRBD2. The CDR3 loop spans 15 amino acids. Germline lookup yields CDR1 ENHRY and CDR2 SYGVKD. CDR3 in amino acids: CAVSARGKTEETQYF. The DNA for the CDR3 is TGTGCCGTCAGTGCGCGGGGGAAGACCGAAGAGACCCAGTACTTC.

The sample holds many counts of this clonotype. The chain links TRBV2 to TRBJ2-3, with D possibly being TRBD1 (6 bases). The CDR3 spans 16 residues. V shed 1 base and J shed 2 bases, with 13 bases lying between them. Germline V gene sequence: CDR1 SNHLY, CDR2 FYNNEI. The chain's CDR3 is CASSEGGHRLTDTQYF. The DNA for the CDR3 is TGTGCCAGCAGTGAAGGGGGACATCGCCTCACAGATACGCAGTATTTT.

In this sample, this clonotype turned up many times. V usage is TRBV20-1 and J usage is TRBJ1-1; D gene uncertain. Trimming stripped 2 bases from V and 6 bases from J, with 10 bases between. The CDR3 has 12 residues. Germline V lookup: CDR1 DFQATT, CDR2 SNEGSKA (reference sequence). This CDR3 reads CSARRAQPEAFF. The CDR3 nucleotides read TGCAGTGCTAGAAGGGCACAGCCTGAAGCTTTCTTT.

In its sample, this clonotype was seen many times. V gene TRBV20-1 combines with J gene TRBJ2-1; TRBD1 aligns across 8 bases. Looked up from germline, CDR1 is DFQATT and CDR2 is SNEGSKA (reference sequence). With V trimmed by 0 bases and J by 4 bases, 5 bases remained unmatched. The CDR3 loop spans 15 amino acids. CDR3 region: CSARDGQGWYNEQFF. The CDR3 coding sequence is TGCAGTGCTAGAGATGGACAGGGATGGTACAATGAGCAGTTCTTC.

The V gene is TRBV14, the J gene TRBJ2-7; TRBD2 matches 9 bases. The CDR3 has 18 residues. Germline trimming cut 4 bases from V and 2 bases from J; bases unmatched to any gene: 15. Germline V gives CDR1 SGHDN, CDR2 FVKESK. The CDR3 coding sequence is TGTGCCAGCAGCCCCGGAGAGCTGACTAGCGGAATTGCCTACGAGCAGTACTTC. Amino acid sequence: CASSPGELTSGIAYEQYF.

The chain has TRBV20-1 and TRBJ2-7; 7 bases line up with TRBD1. The CDR3 contains 15 residues. V shed 5 bases, J shed 0 bases, and the junction held 10 bases outside the gene matches. Germline lookup yields CDR1 DFQATT and CDR2 SNEGSKA (reference sequence). The CDR3 here is CSAAGTVGYSYEQYF. For the CDR3, the DNA is TGCAGTGCTGCTGGGACAGTGGGGTACTCCTACGAGCAGTACTTC.

This clonotype was detected many times. This rearrangement joins TRBV20-1 to TRBJ2-5, with 11 bases aligning to TRBD2. J lost 6 bases, V lost 6 bases, and 9 bases had no gene match. Germline lookup yields CDR1 DFQATT and CDR2 SNEGSKA (reference sequence). The CDR3 consists of 14 residues. CDR3 sequence: CSASGTSGRQTQYF. DNA of the CDR3: TGCAGTGCGTCCGGGACTAGCGGACGCCAGACCCAGTACTTC.

The chain recombines TRBV10-3 with TRBJ1-2, with a tentative D call TRBD1 (6 bases). The length of the CDR3 is 13 residues. V lost 5 bases, J lost 3 bases, and 10 bases lay in between. Germline V gene data show CDR1 as ENHRY and CDR2 as SYGVKD. CDR3 DNA sequence: TGTGCCATCAGTCAGGGGACCTACTATGGCTACACCTTC. The encoded protein is CAISQGTYYGYTF.

This clonotype has a handful of counts. This chain uses TRBV5-6 with TRBJ2-7, with TRBD2 as a possible D gene (5 bases). The CDR3 runs 13 residues. Germline V gene data show CDR1 as SGHDT and CDR2 as YYEEEE. V lost 5 bases to trimming and J lost 1 base, with 10 bases between them. CDR3 bases: TGTGCCAGCAGACTTACGGGGTCCTACGAGCAGTACTTC. Amino acids: CASRLTGSYEQYF.

This clonotype showed up many times. V usage is TRBV28 and J usage is TRBJ2-5, with TRBD1 identical over 8 bases. V shed 6 bases and J 5 bases; nucleotides not matched to a gene: 8. Germline CDR1 is MDHEN and CDR2 is SYDVKM. The CDR3 runs 14 residues. DNA for the CDR3: TGTGCCAGCAGGCCAGGGGGCGCCAGGGAGACCCAGTACTTC. Protein sequence: CASRPGGARETQYF.

This clonotype showed up many times. The V and J genes are TRBV28 and TRBJ2-1, with 8 bases lining up with TRBD2. The CDR3 has 17 residues. The V segment lost 3 bases and the J segment 0 bases; nucleotides outside the gene matches: 7. Per the germline V gene, CDR1 is MDHEN and CDR2 is SYDVKM. DNA for the CDR3: TGTGCCAGCAGTTTTGGCGGGAGGCCCAGCTCCTACAATGAGCAGTTCTTC. It is translated as CASSFGGRPSSYNEQFF.

This chain uses TRBV6-1 with TRBJ2-7, with 11 bases matching TRBD1. CDR1 and CDR2 (germline): MNHNS, SASEGT. The CDR3 is 13 residues long. After removal of 6 bases from V and 6 bases from J, the junction contained 4 bases not matched to a gene. The CDR3 region is CASRRGTGGEQYF. For the CDR3, the DNA is TGTGCCAGCAGGAGGGGGACAGGGGGCGAGCAGTACTTC.

The table lists this clonotype with many counts. The gene calls are TRBV11-2 and TRBJ2-7; D is tentatively TRBD1 or TRBD2 (6 bases each). The CDR3 loop spans 18 amino acids. Trimming shortened V by 1 base and J by 9 bases, and 28 bases separated the two germline ends. The germline V gene has CDR1 SGHAT and CDR2 FQNNGV. The chain's CDR3 is CASSLASVGGRDSTVQYF. The DNA for the CDR3 is TGTGCCAGCAGCTTAGCCTCGGTGGGGGGCCGGGACTCCACCGTGCAGTACTTC.

The genes are TRBV6-5 and TRBJ1-6, with D hard to call. Germline lookup yields CDR1 MNHEY and CDR2 SVGAGI. V shed 0 bases and J shed 4 bases, with 10 bases lying between them. The CDR3 is 16 residues long. The chain's CDR3 is CASSYSPRSYNSPLHF. CDR3 DNA: TGTGCCAGCAGTTACTCCCCCCGTTCATATAATTCACCCCTCCACTTT.